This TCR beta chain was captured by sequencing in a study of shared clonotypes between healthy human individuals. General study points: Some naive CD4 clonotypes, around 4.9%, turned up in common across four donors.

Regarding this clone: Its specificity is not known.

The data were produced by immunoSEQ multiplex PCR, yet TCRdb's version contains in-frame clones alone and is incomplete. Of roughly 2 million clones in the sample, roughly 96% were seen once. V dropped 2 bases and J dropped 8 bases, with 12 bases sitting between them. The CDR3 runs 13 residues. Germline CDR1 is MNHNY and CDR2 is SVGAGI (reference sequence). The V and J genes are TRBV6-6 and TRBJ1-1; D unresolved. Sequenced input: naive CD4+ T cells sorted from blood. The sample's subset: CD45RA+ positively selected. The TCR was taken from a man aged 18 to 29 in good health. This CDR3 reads CASSYPFYGEAFF. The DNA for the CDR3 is TGTGCCAGCAGTTACCCGTTTTATGGCGAAGCTTTCTTT.